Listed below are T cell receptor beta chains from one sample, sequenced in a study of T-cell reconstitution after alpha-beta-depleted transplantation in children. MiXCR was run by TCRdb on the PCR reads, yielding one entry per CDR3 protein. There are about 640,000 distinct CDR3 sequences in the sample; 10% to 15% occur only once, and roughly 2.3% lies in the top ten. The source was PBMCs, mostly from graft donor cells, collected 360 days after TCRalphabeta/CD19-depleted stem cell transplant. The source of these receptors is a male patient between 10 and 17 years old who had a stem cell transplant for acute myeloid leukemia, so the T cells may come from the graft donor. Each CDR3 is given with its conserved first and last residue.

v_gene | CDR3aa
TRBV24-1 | CATSDLRRASYNEQFF
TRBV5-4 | CASSMGQGGSYEQYF
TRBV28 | CASSQDTDRRFYNEQFF
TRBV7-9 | CASSRLPLLTYEQYF
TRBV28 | CASTRGVAKNIQYF
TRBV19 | CASSTTTWTDTEQFF
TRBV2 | CASRGGAYEQYF
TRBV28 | CASSLYRDTGELFF
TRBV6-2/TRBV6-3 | CAVARGAAEAFF
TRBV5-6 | CASSSSAGGPPIYTGELFF
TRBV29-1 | CSVTGSHYNEQFF
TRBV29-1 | CSVGALEQFF
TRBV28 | CASSPFQGTYEQYF
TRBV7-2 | CASSFFLRTYEQYF
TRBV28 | CASLRTRHTDTQYF
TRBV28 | CASSSSASSLYYGYTF
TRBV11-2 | CASSLSLLAGGRTDTQYF
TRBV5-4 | CASSLPAGGHQETQYF
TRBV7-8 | CASSKNAGLALTDTQYF
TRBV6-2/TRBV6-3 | CASSFVLGDNEQFF
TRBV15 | CATSSFPYEQYF
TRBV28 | CASSPIQGSPGNQPQHF
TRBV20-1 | CSARDGTSTDTQYF
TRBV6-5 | CASSYYGPYNEQFF
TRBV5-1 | CASSLPSRVDDYEQYF
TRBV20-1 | CSAFPPAGDYGYTF
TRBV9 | CASSALYSGRTYNEQFF
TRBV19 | CASSVRLLTGELFF
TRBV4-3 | CASSQGSGRLPYEQYF
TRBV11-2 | CASSRERGRETQYF
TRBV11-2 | CASSPLPLAAYEQYF
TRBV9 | CASSAQGEENEKLFF
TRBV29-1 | CSGTSGRRYEQFF
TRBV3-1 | CASRHGTNETQYF
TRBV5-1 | CASSRDGTSGSTDTQYF
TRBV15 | CATSRDGTSGEQFF
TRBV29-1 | CSTKVAGGYEQYF
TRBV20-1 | CSASPGGGAFGEQFF
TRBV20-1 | CSAPLERSDTQYF
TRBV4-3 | CASSRLAGVWEQYF
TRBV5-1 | CASSLGMGLGRETQYF
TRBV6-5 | CASSYGASGITPDTQYF
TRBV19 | CASSWSSSTDTQYF
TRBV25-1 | CASSELGGGVETQYF
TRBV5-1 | CASSYGLAGALLGEQYF
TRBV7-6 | CASSPGTPLNEQFF
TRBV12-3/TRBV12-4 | CASSETGRAQYF
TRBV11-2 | CASREQGAPRVNEQFF
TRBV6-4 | CASSDSGAPANTGELFF
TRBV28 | CASSLDRDPASNEQFF
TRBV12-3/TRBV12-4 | CASNPSGVKTGELFF